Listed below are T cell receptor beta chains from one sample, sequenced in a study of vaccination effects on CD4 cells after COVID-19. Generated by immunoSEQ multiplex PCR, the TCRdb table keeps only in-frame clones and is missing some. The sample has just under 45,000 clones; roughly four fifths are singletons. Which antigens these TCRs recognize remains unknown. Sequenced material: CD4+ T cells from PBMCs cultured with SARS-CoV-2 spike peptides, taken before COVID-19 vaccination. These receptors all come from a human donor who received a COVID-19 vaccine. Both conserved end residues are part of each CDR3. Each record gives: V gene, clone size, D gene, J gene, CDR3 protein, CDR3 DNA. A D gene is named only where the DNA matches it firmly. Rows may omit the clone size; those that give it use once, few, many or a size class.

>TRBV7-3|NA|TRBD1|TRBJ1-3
CASSRQGSGNTIYF
TGTGCCAGCAGCCGACAGGGCTCTGGAAACACCATATATTTT
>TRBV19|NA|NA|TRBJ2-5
CASSSGHRRETQYF
TGTGCCAGTAGTTCGGGGCATCGGCGGGAGACCCAGTACTTC
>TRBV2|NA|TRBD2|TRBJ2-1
CASGLAGAYSYNEQFF
TGTGCCAGTGGACTAGCGGGGGCGTACTCCTACAATGAGCAGTTCTTC
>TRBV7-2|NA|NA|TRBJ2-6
CASSSWGTGANVLTF
TGTGCCAGCAGCTCCTGGGGGACTGGGGCCAACGTCCTGACTTTC
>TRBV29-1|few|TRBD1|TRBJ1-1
CSVEGQGGTEAFF
TGCAGCGTTGAGGGACAGGGGGGCACTGAAGCTTTCTTT
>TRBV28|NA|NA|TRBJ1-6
CASSLGGSYNSPLHF
TGTGCCAGCAGTTTAGGGGGCTCCTATAATTCACCCCTCCACTTT
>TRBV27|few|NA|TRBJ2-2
CASSLSIVVPGELFF
TGTGCCAGCAGTTTATCGATTGTTGTGCCCGGGGAGCTGTTTTTT
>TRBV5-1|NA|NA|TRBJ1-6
CASSLSPGIGNSPLHF
TGCGCCAGCAGCTTGTCTCCGGGGATAGGTAATTCACCCCTCCACTTT
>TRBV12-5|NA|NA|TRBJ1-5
CASGLVKDGQGWTFSNQPQHF
TGTGCTAGTGGTTTGGTAAAGGATGGGCAGGGTTGGACCTTTAGCAATCAGCCCCAGCATTTT
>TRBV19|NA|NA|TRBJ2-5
CASSNPGRQETQYF
TGTGCCAGTAGTAACCCGGGACGACAAGAGACCCAGTACTTC
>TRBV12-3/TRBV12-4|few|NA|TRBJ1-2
CASSFRVRGGYTF
TGTGCCAGCAGTTTTCGGGTTCGCGGTGGCTACACCTTC
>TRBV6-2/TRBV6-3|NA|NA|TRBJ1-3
CASSYSFRPSSGNTIYF
TGTGCCAGCAGTTACTCTTTCCGACCGAGCTCTGGAAACACCATATATTTT
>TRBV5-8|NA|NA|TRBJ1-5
CASSADSAYQPQHF
TGTGCCAGCAGCGCGGACAGCGCTTATCAGCCCCAGCATTTT
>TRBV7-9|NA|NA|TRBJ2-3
CASSYGATDTQYF
TGTGCCAGCAGCTACGGGGCTACAGATACGCAGTATTTT
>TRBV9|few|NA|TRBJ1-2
CASSRANLGYTF
TGTGCCAGCAGCAGGGCAAACCTTGGCTACACCTTC
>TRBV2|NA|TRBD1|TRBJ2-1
CASRGYRGDNEQFF
TGTGCCAGCAGAGGGTACAGGGGGGATAATGAGCAGTTCTTC
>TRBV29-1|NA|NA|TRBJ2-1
CSVEGDSASYNEQFF
TGCAGCGTTGAAGGCGACAGCGCATCCTACAATGAGCAGTTCTTC
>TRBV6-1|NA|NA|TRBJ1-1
CASSDSGGTTEAFF
TGTGCCAGCAGTGATTCCGGGGGAACCACTGAAGCTTTCTTT
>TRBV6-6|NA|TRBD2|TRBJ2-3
CASSPLSGTSTFGTQYF
TGTGCCAGCAGTCCGCTCTCCGGGACTAGCACCTTCGGTACGCAGTATTTT
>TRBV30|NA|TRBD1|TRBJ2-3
CAWSLGIRGPGNTQYF
TGTGCCTGGAGTCTTGGTATCAGGGGGCCGGGGAATACGCAGTATTTT
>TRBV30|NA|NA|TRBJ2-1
CAWSRGYLSEQFF
TGTGCCTGGAGCCGGGGCTATCTCTCTGAGCAGTTCTTC
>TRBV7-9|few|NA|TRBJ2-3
CASSPARAQAF
TGTGCCAGCAGCCCCGCCCGGGCCCAAGCCTTT
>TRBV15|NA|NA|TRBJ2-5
CATSPPHRGTRGETQYF
TGTGCCACCAGCCCACCGCACAGGGGAACGCGGGGGGAGACCCAGTACTTC
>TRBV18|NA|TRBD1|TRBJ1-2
CASSPPDRGDYGYTF
TGTGCCAGCTCACCTCCGGACAGGGGGGACTATGGCTACACCTTC
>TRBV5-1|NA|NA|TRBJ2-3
CASTTQGSSTDTQYF
TGCGCCAGCACTACCCAGGGATCGAGCACAGATACGCAGTATTTT
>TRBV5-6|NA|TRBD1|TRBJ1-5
CASSLGGTGFGPQHF
TGTGCCAGCAGCTTGGGCGGGACAGGGTTTGGGCCCCAGCATTTT
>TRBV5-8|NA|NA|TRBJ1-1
CASSPTGAANTEAFF
TGTGCCAGCAGCCCGACTGGTGCAGCCAACACTGAAGCTTTCTTT
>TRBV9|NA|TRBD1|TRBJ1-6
CASSVYRGSPLHF
TGTGCCAGCAGCGTCTACAGGGGGTCACCCCTCCACTTT
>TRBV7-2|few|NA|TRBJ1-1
CASSPNPAGLNTEAFF
TGTGCCAGCAGCCCCAACCCCGCTGGGTTGAACACTGAAGCTTTCTTT
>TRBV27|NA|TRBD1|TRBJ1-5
CASSLTGTQPQHF
TGTGCCAGCAGTTTGACAGGGACTCAGCCCCAGCATTTT
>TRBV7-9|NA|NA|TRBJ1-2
CASSPPTERKGYTF
TGTGCCAGCAGCCCTCCTACTGAGAGGAAAGGCTACACCTTC
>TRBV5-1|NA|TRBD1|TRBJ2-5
CASSWKTGAETQYF
TGCGCCAGCAGCTGGAAGACAGGGGCCGAGACCCAGTACTTC
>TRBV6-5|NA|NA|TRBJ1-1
CASCEGNTEAFF
TGTGCCAGTTGTGAGGGAAACACTGAAGCTTTCTTT
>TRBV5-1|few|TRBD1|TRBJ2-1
CASSLGGTGVNEQFF
TGCGCCAGCAGCTTGGGGGGTACAGGGGTAAATGAGCAGTTCTTC
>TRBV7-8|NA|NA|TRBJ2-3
CASSLVADRSTDTQYF
TGTGCCAGCAGCTTAGTGGCGGACAGAAGCACAGATACGCAGTATTTT
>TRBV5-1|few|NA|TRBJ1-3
CASSLGRGQGSGNTIYF
TGCGCCAGCAGCTTGGGTCGTGGGCAGGGCTCTGGAAACACCATATATTTT
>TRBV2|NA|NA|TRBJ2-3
CASSYSTDTQYF
TGTGCCAGCAGTTACTCCACAGATACGCAGTATTTT
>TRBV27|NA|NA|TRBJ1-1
CASSSTRHGLTNTEAFF
TGTGCCAGCAGTTCCACTCGCCACGGACTTACTAACACTGAAGCTTTCTTT
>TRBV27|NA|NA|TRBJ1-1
CASSPYRDGGTEAFF
TGTGCCAGCAGTCCCTACAGGGATGGAGGCACTGAAGCTTTCTTT
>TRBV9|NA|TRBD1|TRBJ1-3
CASSAHRDRDGNTIYF
TGTGCCAGCAGCGCCCACCGGGACAGGGATGGAAACACCATATATTTT
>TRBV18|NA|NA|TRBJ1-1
CASSPRDKGTEAFF
TGTGCCAGCTCACCCCGCGATAAGGGCACTGAAGCTTTCTTT
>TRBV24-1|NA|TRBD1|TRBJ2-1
CATSGLTGGTYNEQFF
TGTGCCACCAGCGGCTTGACAGGGGGAACCTACAATGAGCAGTTCTTC
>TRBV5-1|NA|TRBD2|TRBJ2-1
CASRFGGATYNEQFF
TGCGCCAGCAGATTCGGGGGGGCGACCTACAATGAGCAGTTCTTC
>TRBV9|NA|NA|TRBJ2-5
CASSEGGGRETQYF
TGTGCCAGCAGCGAAGGGGGGGGCCGGGAGACCCAGTACTTC
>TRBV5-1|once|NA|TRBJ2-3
CASSLDRGRSTDTQYF
TGCGCCAGCAGCTTGGATCGGGGGAGGAGCACAGATACGCAGTATTTT
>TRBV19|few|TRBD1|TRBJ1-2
CASSTGTGGFGYTF
TGTGCCAGTAGTACCGGGACAGGGGGCTTTGGCTACACCTTC
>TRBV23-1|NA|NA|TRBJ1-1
CASHRNTEAFF
TGCGCCAGCCATCGGAACACTGAAGCTTTCTTT
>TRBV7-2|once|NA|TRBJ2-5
CASSSDRKETQYF
TGTGCCAGCAGCAGTGACAGGAAAGAGACCCAGTACTTC
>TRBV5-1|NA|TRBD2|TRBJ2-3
CASSPGTSGGAVADTQYF
TGCGCCAGCAGCCCGGGGACTAGCGGGGGGGCTGTAGCAGATACGCAGTATTTT
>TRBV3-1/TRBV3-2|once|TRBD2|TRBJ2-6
CASSQEGLAGGSGANVLTF
TGTGCCAGCAGCCAAGAAGGACTAGCGGGGGGCTCTGGGGCCAACGTCCTGACTTTC
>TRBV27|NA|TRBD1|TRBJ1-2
CASSLTGTFYGYTF
TGTGCCAGCAGTTTGACAGGGACTTTCTATGGCTACACCTTC
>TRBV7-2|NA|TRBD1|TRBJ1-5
CASSPQGGNQPQHF
TGTGCCAGCAGCCCCCAGGGGGGCAATCAGCCCCAGCATTTT
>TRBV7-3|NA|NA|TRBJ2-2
CASRQQGTGELFF
TGTGCCAGCAGGCAACAGGGCACCGGGGAGCTGTTTTTT
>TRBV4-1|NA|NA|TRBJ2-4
CASSQNRVGKNIQYF
TGCGCCAGCAGCCAGAACAGGGTTGGCAAAAACATTCAGTACTTC
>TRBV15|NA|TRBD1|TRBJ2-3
CATSSGTGGTDTQYF
TGTGCCACCAGCAGTGGGACAGGGGGCACAGATACGCAGTATTTT
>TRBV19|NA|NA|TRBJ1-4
CASSPSLVSTNEKLFF
TGTGCCAGTAGCCCATCCTTAGTTTCAACTAATGAAAAACTGTTTTTT
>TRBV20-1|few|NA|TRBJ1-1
CSASKGDTEAFF
TGCAGTGCTAGTAAGGGGGACACTGAAGCTTTCTTT
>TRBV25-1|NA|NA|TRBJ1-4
CASSELQGFRTNEKLFF
TGTGCCAGCAGTGAACTACAGGGATTTCGGACTAATGAAAAACTGTTTTTT
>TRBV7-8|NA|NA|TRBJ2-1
CASSPRDGTYNEQFF
TGTGCCAGCAGCCCGAGGGACGGGACCTACAATGAGCAGTTCTTC